This passage covers 28 T cell receptor beta chains from one sample sequenced in a study of T cell responses to AZD1222 COVID-19 vaccine. Produced via immunoSEQ multiplex PCR; TCRdb's table is partial and in-frame only. The table lists some 180,000 clones, roughly nine tenths of them singletons, with less than 2% in the top ten. The sample here was peripheral blood, taken 28 days after the second AZD1222 dose. All receptors derive from an adult who received the AZD1222 COVID-19 vaccine.

The genes are TRBV28 and TRBJ1-1; D perhaps matches TRBD1 (6 bases). The CDR3 is 14 amino acids. Trimming took 3 bases from V and 8 from J, leaving 16 bases between them. Germline V gene lookup returns CDR1 MDHEN and CDR2 SYDVKM. The CDR3 DNA is TGTGCCAGCAGTTTTTCGGCAGGGGATAGGGAAGCTTTCTTT. This codes for CASSFSAGDREAFF. The variable domain in full, completed from reference TRBV28 and TRBJ1-1, reads DVKVTQSSRYLVKRTGEKVFLECVQDMDHENMFWYRQDPGLGLRLIYFSYDVKMKEKGDIPEGYSVSREKKERFSLILESASTNQTSMYLCASSFSAGDREAFFGQGTRLTVV.

The chain is built from TRBV9 and TRBJ2-1, with D perhaps TRBD1 or TRBD2 (5 bases each). CDR1 and CDR2 from the germline V gene are SGDLS and YYNGEE. The CDR3 sequence is 12 residues long. V dropped 4 bases and J dropped 7 bases, with 9 bases sitting between them. The chain's CDR3 is CASSRDGNEQFF. The CDR3 region has the DNA TGTGCCAGCAGCCGGGACGGGAATGAGCAGTTCTTC.

CDR3 coding DNA: TGCGCCACCGGACTAGCGGGGGCCCTGAACACCGGGGAGCTGTTTTTT. Its protein product is CATGLAGALNTGELFF. V and J are TRBV10-1 and TRBJ2-2, with 13 bases lining up with TRBD2. The V gene's germline CDR1 is WNHNN and CDR2 SYGVQD (reference sequence). The CDR3 extends over 16 amino acids. V was pared by 10 bases and J by 1 base, with 6 bases of the junction left unmatched.

V is TRBV5-4 and J is TRBJ2-1; D is perhaps TRBD1 or TRBD2 (5 bases each). The germline gives CDR1 SGHNT, CDR2 YYREEE (reference sequence). V was pared by 3 bases and J by 6 bases, with 16 bases between. The CDR3 has 15 residues. CDR3 sequence (DNA): TGTGCCAGCAGCTGGGGGACCCGAGCTGGCAATGAGCAGTTCTTC. Translation: CASSWGTRAGNEQFF.

The V call is TRBV4-1, the J call TRBJ2-2; D possibly uses TRBD1 or TRBD2 (6 bases each). Germline CDR1 reads MGHRA; CDR2 reads YSYEKL. The CDR3 is 16 amino acids. Deletions cut 4 bases from V and 7 bases from J, with 19 bases between. The CDR3 DNA is TGCGCCAGCAGCCGGGCGGGACAAGGCGGGGTCGGGGAGCTGTTTTTT. Translated, it gives CASSRAGQGGVGELFF.

The chain is built from TRBV6-5 and TRBJ1-2; D gene unclear. The CDR3 contains 13 residues. Germline values: CDR1 MNHEY, CDR2 SVGAGI. V gave up 2 bases and J gave up 5 bases, with 9 bases separating them. CDR3 region: CASSYVVGYGYTF. Written as DNA, the CDR3 is TGTGCCAGCAGTTACGTGGTTGGGTATGGCTACACCTTC.

This clone was detected only a few times. The rearrangement joins TRBV4-3 to TRBJ1-2; no reliable D call. Germline V gene data show CDR1 as LGHNA and CDR2 as YSLEER. Deletions cut 4 bases from V and 0 bases from J, with 12 bases between. CDR3 length: 15 residues. CDR3 loop: CASSPGRGPNYGYTF. As DNA, the CDR3 is TGCGCCAGCAGCCCAGGAAGAGGACCTAACTATGGCTACACCTTC.

The chain joins TRBV10-3 to TRBJ2-4; the D gene could be TRBD1 or TRBD2 (5 bases each). Germline-derived CDR1 and CDR2 are ENHRY and SYGVKD. This CDR3 is built from 12 residues. The germline V and J ends were trimmed by 8 bases and 7 bases, with 12 bases remaining between them. The CDR3 sequence: CAIGDEANIQYF. Here the CDR3 DNA reads TGTGCCATCGGGGACGAGGCGAACATTCAGTACTTC.

The chain uses TRBV4-1 and TRBJ1-5; 7 bases are shared with TRBD1. The V and J ends lost 1 base and 4 bases, in that order; junction bases with no gene match: 7. This CDR3 is built from 16 residues. Germline CDR1 is MGHRA and CDR2 is YSYEKL. The chain's CDR3 is CASSQGRTGGNQPQHF. CDR3 DNA: TGCGCCAGCAGCCAAGGCCGGACAGGAGGAAATCAGCCCCAGCATTTT.

The gene calls are TRBV10-2 and TRBJ1-2, with 7 bases aligning to TRBD1. Germline CDR1 is WSHSY and CDR2 is SAAADI. With 4 bases clipped from V and 7 bases from J, the junction kept 6 bases outside the gene matches. The length of the CDR3 is 13 residues. CDR3 DNA sequence: TGCGCCAGCAGTGGGAAGGGGGCGGGTGGCTACACCTTC. Its protein product is CASSGKGAGGYTF.

J is TRBJ1-4 and V is TRBV30; D remains ambiguous. This CDR3 has 12 residues. The V end was cut by 8 bases, the J end by 8 bases, with 15 bases between. Per the germline V gene, CDR1 is GTSNPN and CDR2 is SVGIG (reference sequence). DNA of the CDR3: TGTGCCCGCCAGGCGGTGGGCGAAAAACTGTTTTTT. Translated: CARQAVGEKLFF.

The chain is built from TRBV5-6 and TRBJ1-1, with TRBD1 matching 7 bases. The CDR3 is made up of 16 amino acids. J gave up 3 bases and V 3 bases, and 11 bases lay outside the gene matches. Germline lookup yields CDR1 SGHDT and CDR2 YYEEEE. The CDR3 is CASSSLTGKRDTEAFF. The DNA of the CDR3 is TGTGCCAGCAGCTCGTTGACAGGGAAAAGAGACACTGAAGCTTTCTTT. The entire variable domain, with the rest obtained from reference TRBV5-6 and TRBJ1-1, is as follows: DAGVTQSPTHLIKTRGQQVTLRCSPKSGHDTVSWYQQALGQGPQFIFQYYEEEERQRGNFPDRFSGHQFPNYSSELNVNALLLGDSALYLCASSSLTGKRDTEAFFGQGTRLTVV.

The chain joins TRBV6-5 to TRBJ2-7; tentatively, D is TRBD2 (6 bases). Germline CDR1 reads MNHEY; CDR2 reads SVGAGI. CDR3 size: 13 residues. Trimming took 0 bases from V and 6 from J, leaving 9 bases between them. CDR3 amino acids: CASSYSLGGEQYF. The DNA of the CDR3 is TGTGCCAGCAGTTACTCGCTCGGGGGCGAGCAGTACTTC.

The V call is TRBV7-9, the J call TRBJ1-3; D may be TRBD1 (6 bases). The germline gives CDR1 SEHNR, CDR2 FQNEAQ (reference sequence). The CDR3 runs to 14 residues. The germline V and J ends were trimmed by 3 bases and 4 bases, with 10 bases remaining between them. The CDR3 protein is CASSFETGGNTIYF. In nucleotides, the CDR3 is TGTGCCAGCAGCTTCGAGACAGGCGGAAACACCATATATTTT. The full variable domain, rest sourced from reference TRBV7-9 and TRBJ1-3, is DTGVSQNPRHKITKRGQNVTFRCDPISEHNRLYWYRQTLGQGPEFLTYFQNEAQLEKSRLLSDRFSAERPKGSFSTLEIQRTEQGDSAMYLCASSFETGGNTIYFGEGSWLTVV.

This chain links TRBV29-1 with TRBJ1-1, with TRBD1 as a possible D gene (5 bases). The CDR3 is made up of 13 amino acids. Germline V lookup: CDR1 SQVTM, CDR2 ANQGSEA. V was pared by 7 bases and J by 1 base, with 13 bases between. In nucleotides, the CDR3 is TGCAGCGCCGGACGGGGCGCGAACACTGAAGCTTTCTTT. Its translation: CSAGRGANTEAFF.

CDR3 sequence reads: CASSQEGGTGELFF. As DNA, the CDR3 is TGCGCCAGCAGCCAAGAAGGCGGGACCGGGGAGCTGTTTTTT. J is TRBJ2-2 and V is TRBV4-3; TRBD2 is a possible D gene (5 bases). The CDR3 runs to 14 residues. In germline, CDR1 is LGHNA, CDR2 YSLEER. Trimming stripped 0 bases from V and 5 bases from J, with 7 bases between.

CDR3 nucleotides: TGTGCCAGCAGCAGGACAGGGGGCAATTACGAGCAGTACTTC. The encoded protein is CASSRTGGNYEQYF. The chain is built from TRBV7-9 and TRBJ2-7; 11 bases match TRBD1. V lost 5 bases and J lost 4; bases outside the gene matches: 4. CDR3 length: 14 amino acids. Germline V gene sequence: CDR1 SEHNR, CDR2 FQNEAQ (reference sequence).

The V gene is TRBV18, the J gene TRBJ1-1; D call uncertain. The germline CDR1 and CDR2 sequences are KGHSH and LQKENI. Trimming cost V 5 bases and J 0 bases, with 10 bases left between them. The CDR3 is 14 amino acids. The DNA of the CDR3 is TGTGCCAGCTCAGCGACACCGCTGAACACTGAAGCTTTCTTT. The encoded protein is CASSATPLNTEAFF.

V and J are TRBV5-5 and TRBJ2-7; 8 nucleotides agree with TRBD1. Germline lookup yields CDR1 SGHKS and CDR2 YYEKEE (reference sequence). The ends lost 4 bases at V and 2 bases at J; junction bases unmatched: 8. CDR3 size: 15 residues. The CDR3 loop reads CASSLGDRRTYEQYF. CDR3 nucleotides: TGTGCCAGCAGCCTAGGGGACAGGCGCACCTACGAGCAGTACTTC.

The V gene is TRBV19, the J gene TRBJ2-3; D ambiguous. This CDR3 contains 15 residues. Trimming cost V 6 bases and J 3 bases, with 16 bases left between them. Germline V gene lookup returns CDR1 LNHDA and CDR2 SQIVND (reference sequence). In DNA form, the CDR3 reads TGTGCCAGTAGCCCCGGGCGTAAGCTGACAGATACGCAGTATTTT. Encoded protein: CASSPGRKLTDTQYF. The entire variable domain, with the rest obtained from reference TRBV19 and TRBJ2-3, is as follows: DGGITQSPKYLFRKEGQNVTLSCEQNLNHDAMYWYRQDPGQGLRLIYYSQIVNDFQKGDIAEGYSVSREKKESFPLTVTSAQKNPTAFYLCASSPGRKLTDTQYFGPGTRLTVL.

The V call is TRBV5-1, the J call TRBJ2-2, with 9 bases aligning to TRBD1. Germline assignment: CDR1 SGHRS and CDR2 YFSETQ. CDR3 length equals 16 residues. V was pared by 3 bases and J by 3 bases, with 6 bases of the junction left unmatched. DNA of the CDR3: TGCGCCAGCAGCTCGGAGGGGACAGGGTACACCGGGGAGCTGTTTTTT. It encodes CASSSEGTGYTGELFF.

The chain employs TRBV20-1 and TRBJ2-4, with 9 bases identical to TRBD1. V lost 3 bases and J lost 0; bases outside the gene matches: 3. Germline lookup yields CDR1 DFQATT and CDR2 SNEGSKA (reference sequence). This CDR3 has 15 amino acids. The CDR3 is CSASWDRAAKNIQYF. The CDR3, as DNA: TGCAGTGCTAGTTGGGACAGGGCAGCCAAAAACATTCAGTACTTC.

The chain carries TRBV20-1 and TRBJ2-1; 7 nucleotides line up with TRBD2. The CDR3 extends over 16 amino acids. Per germline, CDR1 DFQATT and CDR2 SNEGSKA (reference sequence). The V and J ends lost 4 bases and 0 bases, in that order; junction bases with no gene match: 9. CDR3 DNA: TGCAGTGCTAATGAGCTAGCGGTTAGCTCCTACAATGAGCAGTTCTTC. It yields the protein CSANELAVSSYNEQFF.

The chain employs TRBV5-1 and TRBJ1-1; D unclear. CDR3 length: 14 residues. With 3 bases removed from V and 4 bases from J, the gap between germline ends came to 13 bases. The germline gives CDR1 SGHRS, CDR2 YFSETQ. In DNA form, the CDR3 reads TGCGCCAGCAGCTGGACCCTGGGGAGCACTGAAGCTTTCTTT. This gives the protein CASSWTLGSTEAFF.

This chain connects TRBV30 to TRBJ2-7, with a weak D call TRBD1 (6 bases). CDR3 size: 13 residues. Germline CDR1 GTSNPN, CDR2 SVGIG (reference sequence). V was pared by 0 bases and J by 3 bases, with 9 bases between. This CDR3 is CAWSVGQYYEQYF. The DNA of the CDR3 is TGTGCCTGGAGTGTAGGACAGTACTACGAGCAGTACTTC.

The chain couples TRBV2 to TRBJ2-3; D may match TRBD1 or TRBD2 (6 bases each). The germline CDR1 and CDR2 sequences are SNHLY and FYNNEI. There are 14 residues in the CDR3. The germline V and J ends were trimmed by 2 bases and 5 bases, with 11 bases remaining between them. CDR3: CASSERGAGDTQYF. The CDR3 coding sequence is TGTGCCAGCAGTGAAAGGGGGGCTGGAGATACGCAGTATTTT. Together with reference TRBV2 and TRBJ2-3, the CDR3 gives the full variable domain: EPEVTQTPSHQVTQMGQEVILRCVPISNHLYFYWYRQILGQKVEFLVSFYNNEISEKSEIFDDQFSVERPDGSNFTLKIRSTKLEDSAMYFCASSERGAGDTQYFGPGTRLTVL.

The genes are TRBV19 and TRBJ1-3; D gene unclear. Germline V lookup: CDR1 LNHDA, CDR2 SQIVND (reference sequence). The CDR3 runs to 13 residues. With 7 bases removed from V and 0 bases from J, the gap between germline ends came to 7 bases. CDR3 protein: CASMDFSGNTIYF. As DNA, the CDR3 is TGTGCCAGTATGGACTTCTCTGGAAACACCATATATTTT.

V usage is TRBV7-8 and J usage is TRBJ1-2, with TRBD1 matching over 7 bases. Germline loops: CDR1 SGHVS, CDR2 FQNEAQ. The CDR3 has 19 amino acids. J was trimmed by 4 bases and V by 5 bases; bases with no gene match: 22. CDR3 sequence reads: CASSPPGGTEVFGGYGYTF. Written as DNA, the CDR3 is TGTGCCAGCAGCCCCCCGGGCGGGACAGAGGTTTTCGGTGGCTATGGCTACACCTTC.